The 27 T cell receptor beta chains reported below all come from one sample, sequenced in a study of regulatory T cells in long-lasting Graves disease (dated by TCRdb to the early 2020s). The library was produced with multiplex PCR. TCRdb lists the instrument as Illumina HiSeq 4000. iRepertoire HTBI primers and Arm-PCR amplification of CDR3 regions were used to construct TCR beta libraries. Using fastp trimming at Q25 and MiXCR clonotype assembly, TCRdb reanalyzed the public sequencing data and kept in-frame beta chains. When rows share a CDR3 protein, they turn into one entry using the most common DNA and genes. In all, the sample holds 500,000 to 700,000 distinct CDR3 sequences, and around 17% of those were seen once. Jointly, the top ten make up 18% of the sample. The time point tag for this specimen amounts to: newly diagnosed GD, antithyroid drugs for less than 3 months. For both TCR sequencing and RNA sequencing, RNA was extracted from PBMCs using TRIzol.

The same sample was also studied in work on T cells in Graves' hyperthyroidism and ophthalmopathy.

The sample consisted of peripheral blood mononuclear cells (PBMCs), taken at new diagnosis, from a patient treated with antithyroid drugs. The receptors derive from a woman aged 25 to 39 with Graves disease. Donor details come from another sample of the same person, matched by shared clones.

This clonotype came up many times. The chain combines TRBV20-1 with TRBJ1-1; 10 bases line up with TRBD1. Losses at the gene ends were 6 bases for V and 1 base for J; bases not matched to a gene: 5. This CDR3 region has 14 residues. Germline lookup yields CDR1 DFQATT and CDR2 SNEGSKA (reference sequence). CDR3: CSATDRGPNTEAFF. Here the CDR3 DNA reads TGCAGTGCCACCGACAGGGGGCCGAACACTGAAGCTTTCTTT.

This clonotype occurred many times. The V and J genes are TRBV5-1 and TRBJ2-7; D is unclear. Trimming took off 0 bases at V and 5 bases at J, with 15 bases between the two ends. The CDR3 loop spans 15 amino acids. Germline CDR1 reads SGHRS; CDR2 reads YFSETQ. The CDR3 bases are TGCGCCAGCAGCTTGGGGTACAGTTCTGGCGACGAGCAGTACTTC. The encoded protein is CASSLGYSSGDEQYF.

The rearrangement uses TRBV15 and TRBJ1-5, with a tentative D call TRBD1 (6 bases). The CDR3 runs to 16 residues. Germline V CDR1 and CDR2: LNHNV, YYDKDF (reference sequence). Deletions cut 1 base from V and 1 base from J, with 11 bases between. The CDR3 is CATSRAGGNSNQPQHF. For the CDR3, the DNA is TGTGCCACCAGCAGAGCGGGGGGCAACAGCAATCAGCCCCAGCATTTT.

The chain couples TRBV9 to TRBJ1-2; no firm D call. Germline CDR1 reads SGDLS; CDR2 reads YYNGEE. Trimming removed 2 bases at V and 3 bases at J, with 11 bases between. This CDR3 region has 14 residues. The chain's CDR3 is CASSVEAVDYGYTF. The CDR3 nucleotides read TGTGCCAGCAGCGTGGAGGCAGTAGACTATGGCTACACCTTC.

This clonotype was seen ten or more times. This rearrangement joins TRBV18 to TRBJ1-1; D is unresolved. The germline V and J ends were trimmed by 5 bases and 1 base, with 8 bases remaining between them. The CDR3 has 13 residues. CDR1 and CDR2 from the germline V gene are KGHSH and LQKENI. This chain's CDR3 is CASSEKKNTEAFF. CDR3 nucleotides: TGTGCCAGCTCAGAAAAGAAGAACACTGAAGCTTTCTTT.

This clonotype has a handful of counts. V and J are TRBV5-4 and TRBJ2-5; 10 nucleotides match TRBD2. The germline V gene has CDR1 SGHNT and CDR2 YYREEE (reference sequence). V lost 2 bases, J lost 4 bases, and 11 bases stayed unmatched. The CDR3 has 17 residues. CDR3 sequence: CASSFRRGAGGRETQYF. Written as DNA, the CDR3 is TGTGCCAGCAGCTTCCGGAGGGGAGCGGGAGGGAGAGAGACCCAGTACTTC.

Worth noting for this clonotype: A much bigger clone sits one base away, suggesting this may be a read error. This chain links TRBV9 with TRBJ2-7, with 8 bases lining up with TRBD1. Germline V lookup: CDR1 SGDLS, CDR2 YYNGEE. The CDR3 spans 16 residues. CDR3 DNA sequence: TGTGCCGGCAGCGTAGCCCCCGGGACAGGACAGGGCGAGCAGTACTTC. Translating it yields CAGSVAPGTGQGEQYF.

This clonotype turned up a few times. The gene calls are TRBV6-1 and TRBJ1-2; maybe TRBD1 (5 bases). CDR1 is MNHNS, CDR2 SASEGT, per germline. The length of the CDR3 is 15 residues. V lost 3 bases and J lost 7, with 18 bases in between. The CDR3 coding sequence is TGTGCCAGCAGTGACCGGGGGGATGCGAAGGGTGGCTACACCTTC. Amino acids: CASSDRGDAKGGYTF.

In this sample, this clonotype turned up many times. V and J are TRBV7-9 and TRBJ1-1, with no clear D. There are 14 residues in the CDR3. Germline assignment: CDR1 SEHNR and CDR2 FQNEAQ (reference sequence). The V and J ends lost 5 bases and 1 base respectively, with 11 bases between them. Written as DNA, the CDR3 is TGTGCCAGCAGCCCACTTAGAGCGAACACTGAAGCTTTCTTT. Residues: CASSPLRANTEAFF.

The gene calls are TRBV18 and TRBJ2-3; D gene uncertain. V was cut by 6 bases and J by 5 bases, with 9 bases left in between. Germline V gene data show CDR1 as KGHSH and CDR2 as LQKENI. The CDR3 runs 12 residues. The CDR3 spells CASSSYVDTQYF. The DNA for the CDR3 is TGTGCCAGCTCGTCGTACGTAGATACGCAGTATTTT.

The chain has TRBV19 and TRBJ2-3; a possible D gene is TRBD2 (6 bases). V dropped 1 base and J dropped 4 bases, with 15 bases sitting between them. The CDR3 has 16 amino acids. Germline V gives CDR1 LNHDA, CDR2 SQIVND (reference sequence). Here the CDR3 DNA reads TGTGCCAGTAGTATAGCGGGGGAGTTCGGGGCAGATACGCAGTATTTT. It is translated as CASSIAGEFGADTQYF.

The chain employs TRBV12-3 or TRBV12-4 and TRBJ2-1; 12 bases agree with TRBD2. The CDR3 runs to 16 residues. Trimming at V came to 6 bases and at J to 5 bases, leaving 8 bases not matched to a gene. CDR3 loop: CASRDPLAGGHNEQFF. CDR3 sequence (DNA): TGTGCCAGCAGGGACCCGCTAGCGGGAGGGCACAATGAGCAGTTCTTC.

The chain's CDR3 is CASSEPGQARSGANVLTF. The CDR3 bases are TGTGCCAGCAGTGAACCGGGACAGGCCCGATCTGGGGCCAACGTCCTGACTTTC. V gene TRBV2 combines with J gene TRBJ2-6; TRBD1 matches at 8 bases. V gave up 2 bases and J gave up 1 base; unmatched junction bases: 7. The CDR3 consists of 18 residues. In germline, CDR1 is SNHLY, CDR2 FYNNEI.

This clonotype was seen ten or more times. The chain employs TRBV28 and TRBJ2-7, with a weak D call TRBD2 (6 bases). V lost 3 bases to trimming and J lost 4 bases, with 19 bases between them. CDR1 MDHEN and CDR2 SYDVKM come from the germline V gene. The CDR3 has 16 residues. Written as DNA, the CDR3 is TGTGCCAGCAGTTTTAGGCCCCCGGAGGGTTCTTACGAGCAGTACTTC. Its protein product is CASSFRPPEGSYEQYF.

The table lists this clonotype with many counts. The chain employs TRBV28 and TRBJ2-1; TRBD2 matches at 13 bases. V dropped 5 bases and J dropped 4; count of bases not matched to a gene: 14. CDR1 and CDR2 from the germline V gene are MDHEN and SYDVKM. The CDR3 spans 19 residues. CDR3 in DNA: TGTGCCAGCAGTCCGGGACTAGCGGGATTAGGGTGGGGTTACAATGAGCAGTTCTTC. Protein sequence: CASSPGLAGLGWGYNEQFF.

The chain combines TRBV19 with TRBJ2-5, with D possibly TRBD1 on 6 matching bases. The germline V gene encodes CDR1 LNHDA and CDR2 SQIVND (reference sequence). V was shortened by 0 bases and J by 5 bases, with 13 bases between the two germline ends. The CDR3 consists of 15 residues. As DNA, the CDR3 is TGTGCCAGTAGTATAGAGGCAGGGGCTCGGGAGACCCAGTACTTC. As protein: CASSIEAGARETQYF. Filled out from reference TRBV19 and TRBJ2-5, the complete variable domain reads DGGITQSPKYLFRKEGQNVTLSCEQNLNHDAMYWYRQDPGQGLRLIYYSQIVNDFQKGDIAEGYSVSREKKESFPLTVTSAQKNPTAFYLCASSIEAGARETQYFGPGTRLLVL.

This clonotype showed up many times. This sequence joins TRBV28 and TRBJ2-7; 10 bases agree with TRBD2. V dropped 1 base and J dropped 3; count of bases not matched to a gene: 9. This CDR3 has 17 amino acids. Germline V gene data show CDR1 as MDHEN and CDR2 as SYDVKM. The CDR3 DNA is TGTGCCAGCAGTTTATTCCCACGGGCTAGCGGGAGCTACGAGCAGTACTTC. Translated: CASSLFPRASGSYEQYF.

This chain links TRBV12-3 or TRBV12-4 with TRBJ2-1; no reliable D call. The CDR3 has 12 amino acids. The V gene lost 3 bases and the J gene lost 5 bases, with 5 bases spanning the gap. The CDR3: CASSFENNEQFF. The CDR3 nucleotides read TGTGCCAGCAGTTTTGAGAACAATGAGCAGTTCTTC.

The gene calls are TRBV7-9 and TRBJ2-7, with D possibly being TRBD2 (6 bases). With 1 base removed from V and 6 bases from J, the gap between germline ends came to 7 bases. This CDR3 contains 12 residues. Germline V gene data show CDR1 as SEHNR and CDR2 as FQNEAQ (reference sequence). CDR3 in amino acids: CASSLGRGEQYF. In nucleotides, the CDR3 is TGTGCCAGCAGCTTAGGGAGGGGCGAGCAGTACTTC.

This sequence joins TRBV19 and TRBJ2-4, with D possibly TRBD1 on 8 matching bases. This CDR3 has 20 residues. CDR1 is LNHDA and CDR2 is SQIVND in the germline V gene (reference sequence). Between the trimmed V and J ends, which lost 3 bases and 3 bases, there was a span of 27 bases. In nucleotides, the CDR3 is TGTGCCAGTAGTATGAGGGGGGGAAGAGGACAGGGACGACACAAAAACATTCAGTACTTC. Its protein is CASSMRGGRGQGRHKNIQYF.

In this sample, this clonotype turned up many times. The J gene is TRBJ1-1, the V gene TRBV28; the D is unclear. This CDR3 has 12 amino acids. The germline V and J ends were trimmed by 8 bases and 2 bases, with 9 bases remaining between them. Germline values: CDR1 MDHEN, CDR2 SYDVKM. The CDR3 reads CASQTANTEAFF. The CDR3 DNA reads TGTGCCAGCCAAACGGCAAACACTGAAGCTTTCTTT. Based on the CDR3 plus reference TRBV28 and TRBJ1-1, the full variable domain is DVKVTQSSRYLVKRTGEKVFLECVQDMDHENMFWYRQDPGLGLRLIYFSYDVKMKEKGDIPEGYSVSREKKERFSLILESASTNQTSMYLCASQTANTEAFFGQGTRLTVV.

This clonotype was seen many times. This chain links TRBV6-1 with TRBJ2-3; D is undetermined. Trimming removed 8 bases from V and 6 bases from J, with 21 bases in between. This CDR3 contains 15 residues. Looked up from germline, CDR1 is MNHNS and CDR2 is SASEGT. This CDR3 is CASARTPARHDTQYF. Here the CDR3 DNA reads TGTGCCAGCGCGCGGACCCCCGCCCGGCACGATACGCAGTATTTT.

This clonotype was seen at least ten times. This CDR3 reads CASITGYGGGDQTQYF. The CDR3 nucleotides are TGTGCCAGCATCACGGGGTACGGGGGAGGCGACCAGACCCAGTACTTC. The J gene is TRBJ2-5, the V gene TRBV7-2; D is perhaps TRBD2 (6 bases). This CDR3 comprises 16 residues. Germline CDR1 and CDR2: SGHTA and FQGNSA. Trimming left V 7 bases short and J 6 bases short, with 24 bases between.

This clonotype was seen a handful of times. V is TRBV5-6 and J is TRBJ1-6, with D perhaps TRBD1 (5 bases). The germline CDR1 and CDR2 sequences are SGHDT and YYEEEE. The CDR3 is 15 residues long. V gave up 4 bases and J gave up 5 bases, with 13 bases separating them. CDR3 protein: CASSRGHLNNSPLHF. The CDR3 nucleotides are TGTGCCAGCAGCCGTGGACACCTAAATAATTCACCCCTCCACTTT.

This clonotype came up many times. The chain has TRBV28 and TRBJ1-1; D is perhaps TRBD1 (5 bases). Germline assignment: CDR1 MDHEN and CDR2 SYDVKM. V lost 6 bases to trimming and J lost 0 bases, with 8 bases between them. CDR3 length equals 13 residues. The CDR3 protein is CASRRGMNTEAFF. The CDR3 DNA is TGTGCCAGCAGGAGGGGCATGAACACTGAAGCTTTCTTT.

This clonotype was recorded many times. CDR3 loop: CATSDARQAGYTF. The CDR3 region has the DNA TGTGCCACCAGTGATGCCCGCCAGGCGGGCTACACCTTC. The chain uses TRBV24-1 and TRBJ1-2, with D uncertain. The germline V gene has CDR1 KGHDR and CDR2 SFDVKD. The CDR3 covers 13 residues. With 3 bases removed from V and 8 bases from J, the gap between germline ends came to 12 bases.

This clonotype was picked up one time. The rearrangement uses TRBV2 and TRBJ1-4; no reliable D call. V lost 6 bases and J 0 bases, leaving 14 bases between the germline ends. Germline assignment: CDR1 SNHLY and CDR2 FYNNEI. CDR3 length: 16 residues. The CDR3 sequence is CASRRRHISTNEKLFF. In DNA form, the CDR3 reads TGTGCCAGCAGGCGCCGACATATCTCAACTAATGAAAAACTGTTTTTT.